This T cell receptor (beta chain) comes out of a study of T cell responses to AZD1222 COVID-19 vaccine. Study overall: Timing groups of about 4 and about 12 weeks for second doses were pooled.

Findings of the study overall: Only after the peak T cell response were repertoires sampled. Just 5 to 7 AZD1222 recipients were seropositive at baseline.

The repertoire was sequenced with immunoSEQ multiplex PCR; TCRdb's copy has only in-frame clones and lacks some. The sample includes approximately 180,000 clones, 88% of them seen just once. Concerning this clone: The antigen is unknown.

The sequencing used peripheral blood, collected on day 0 of AZD1222 vaccination. This clonotype originated in an adult in good health.

CDR3: CASSPPRVGSAEAFF. CDR3 sequence (DNA): TGTGCCAGCAGCCCCCCCAGGGTGGGGAGCGCTGAAGCTTTCTTT. The V and J genes are TRBV7-8 and TRBJ1-1; perhaps TRBD1 as D (5 bases). V lost 5 bases and J lost 6, with 19 bases in between. The V gene's germline CDR1 is SGHVS and CDR2 FQNEAQ. CDR3 length: 15 amino acids.